This T cell receptor (beta chain) appears in the sequencing data of a study of T cells after yellow fever vaccination. CDR3 size: 16 residues. V lost 5 bases and J lost 7, with 22 bases in between. Germline V CDR1 and CDR2: SGHTA, FQGNSA. TCRdb re-analysed the 5' RACE reads in MiXCR, keeping a single row per CDR3 protein. This sample has approximately 510,000 distinct CDR3 sequences, with 20% to 25% found just once. The genes are TRBV7-2 and TRBJ2-3; D possibly corresponds to TRBD1 (5 bases). This TCR was sampled from a man between 18 and 35 years old who received the YFV17D yellow fever vaccine. The material sequenced was PBMCs, taken less than 25 days after the first yellow fever vaccination. CDR3 DNA: TGTGCCAGCAGCCAAGACCCCCCCCCAGGGCTCCATACGCAGTATTTT. It specifies CASSQDPPPGLHTQYF.